This T cell receptor beta chain was observed in a study of CD8+ T cells in alopecia areata. The study, taken as a whole, reports: Sequencing of scalp samples also includes resident alphabeta T cells from normal skin. Lesional scalp exceeded normal scalp in clonality, especially in alopecia totalis/universalis. In blood and scalp, many expanded lesional clones persisted during tofacitinib.

About this clone: No antigen is known for it.

The CDR3 totals 14 residues. CDR1 and CDR2 from the germline V gene are GTSNPN and SVGIG (reference sequence). The J segment lost 7 bases and the V segment lost 2 bases, leaving 6 bases of the junction unmatched. cDNA prepared by RNA extraction and subsequent reverse transcription served as the template for sequencing. TCRdb's table, derived via immunoSEQ multiplex PCR, lists solely in-frame clones and lacks some. The sample has under 200,000 clones; approximately 57% are singletons. The treatment here: oral pan-JAK inhibitor, 5-10 mg twice daily. The V gene is TRBV30, the J gene TRBJ1-2, with 11 bases lining up with TRBD1. The TCR originated in a human donor with alopecia areata. The sample was CD4+ T cells sorted from blood, taken at week 24, from a patient treated with tofacitinib. The CDR3: CAWSSPGTGGGYTF. The CDR3 nucleotides read TGTGCCTGGAGTTCACCGGGGACAGGGGGTGGCTACACCTTC.